This TCR beta chain was identified during a study of control samples from healthy donors and cancer patients. The V gene lost 4 bases and the J gene lost 4 bases, with 17 bases spanning the gap. Germline V gene lookup returns CDR1 SGHRS and CDR2 YFSETQ. CDR3 length equals 15 residues. The protocol was immunoSEQ multiplex PCR, while the TCRdb copy is restricted to in-frame clones and leaves out a portion. This table has 98,000 or so clones, roughly 86% appearing once. Sequenced material: blood. The origin of this receptor is a man between 60 and 75 years old in good health. The rearrangement uses TRBV5-1 and TRBJ1-2; D remains unclear. Here the CDR3 reads CASSPSTSMGYGYTF. The CDR3 nucleotides are TGCGCCAGCAGCCCCAGCACCTCGATGGGCTATGGCTACACCTTC.